The T cell receptor beta chain under discussion was sequenced for a study of cytomegalovirus exposure and HLA in healthy donors. This clone was counted a few times. Its specificity is not known. The length of the CDR3 is 16 residues. CDR1 is SGHRS, CDR2 YFSETQ, per germline. With 0 bases removed from V and 0 bases from J, the gap between germline ends came to 10 bases. PCR used 60 Vbeta primers and 13 Jbeta primers. Measured with immunoSEQ multiplex PCR; TCRdb has only the in-frame clones, and not every one. The sample yields around 120,000 clones, 80% seen once. Findings and caveats of the study: In a later analysis, TCR beta V- and J-gene trimming was associated with a missense DCLRE1C variant. Indistinguishability led to the exclusion of some V segments, TRBV6-2 and TRBV6-3 included. Rarity characterized most TCR sequences, yet some public TCRs appeared in many donors. TCR beta chains numbering more than 150 were designated cytomegalovirus-associated.

The V and J genes are TRBV5-1 and TRBJ1-3; D gene uncertain. This clonotype originated in a woman aged 40-49 years in good health and CMV-seronegative. Sequenced sample: PBMCs. The DNA of the CDR3 is TGCGCCAGCAGCTTGGCCCCCCCAATCTCTGGAAACACCATATATTTT. Translation: CASSLAPPISGNTIYF.